What follows are 26 T cell receptor beta chains derived from one specimen sequenced in a study of blood T cell repertoires in COVID-19. Clones were sequenced by immunoSEQ multiplex PCR, and TCRdb holds only the in-frame ones, with some missing. The sample comprises over 150,000 clones, approximately 88% of which are singletons, and roughly 2.9% rests with the top ten. The material sequenced was peripheral blood. The source is a woman in her sixties or seventies with acute or convalescent COVID-19.

This chain connects TRBV2 to TRBJ1-5; 7 bases fit TRBD1. Unmatched junction bases numbered 7, after V lost 6 bases and J lost 2 bases. The CDR3 has 15 amino acids. Germline CDR1 reads SNHLY; CDR2 reads FYNNEI. The CDR3 DNA reads TGTGCCAGCAGGGACAGGATGGGTGGCAATCAGCCCCAGCATTTT. This gives the protein CASRDRMGGNQPQHF.

The V gene is TRBV5-1, the J gene TRBJ1-2; 9 positions agree with TRBD1. V lost 4 bases, J lost 4 bases, and 5 bases stayed unmatched. This CDR3 comprises 14 residues. The germline V gene has CDR1 SGHRS and CDR2 YFSETQ. CDR3 sequence: CASSVGTGPYGYTF. Written as DNA, the CDR3 is TGCGCCAGCAGCGTAGGGACAGGGCCCTATGGCTACACCTTC.

The rearrangement uses TRBV6-1 and TRBJ2-5; TRBD2 is a possible D gene (7 bases). With 3 bases removed from V and 2 bases from J, the gap between germline ends came to 16 bases. Germline V gene sequence: CDR1 MNHNS, CDR2 SASEGT. CDR3 length: 16 residues. CDR3 amino acids: CASSEAWGGTQETQYF. CDR3 nucleotide sequence: TGTGCCAGCAGTGAGGCTTGGGGGGGGACACAAGAGACCCAGTACTTC.

The chain has TRBV6-1 and TRBJ1-2, with 7 bases lining up with TRBD1. The CDR3 totals 16 residues. Germline trimming cut 4 bases from V and 0 bases from J; bases unmatched to any gene: 8. Germline loops: CDR1 MNHNS, CDR2 SASEGT. The CDR3 region is CASSVGTASSNYGYTF. As DNA, the CDR3 is TGTGCCAGCAGTGTAGGGACAGCTTCTTCTAACTATGGCTACACCTTC.

This clone was found a few times. The CDR3 DNA reads as TGTGCCAGCAGTTACCCCTTTGAAGCTTTCTTT. This translates into CASSYPFEAFF. The chain combines TRBV6-2 or TRBV6-3 with TRBJ1-1; the D is unclear. Trimming removed 2 bases at V and 7 bases at J, with 5 bases between. Germline-derived CDR1 and CDR2 are MNHEY and SVGEGT. The CDR3 has 11 amino acids.

V is TRBV7-6 and J is TRBJ1-6; the D is unclear. Trimming shortened V by 5 bases and J by 6 bases, and 17 bases separated the two germline ends. The CDR3 totals 16 residues. CDR1 is SGHVS and CDR2 is FNYEAQ in the germline V gene. For the CDR3, the DNA is TGTGCCAGCAGCCTACTGAGTTCGGAGGGTAATTCACCCCTCCACTTT. Translated: CASSLLSSEGNSPLHF. Full variable domain (outside the CDR3, taken from reference TRBV7-6 and TRBJ1-6): GAGVSQSPRYKVTKRGQDVALRCDPISGHVSLYWYRQALGQGPEFLTYFNYEAQQDKSGLPNDRFSAERPEGSISTLTIQRTEQRDSAMYRCASSLLSSEGNSPLHFGNGTRLTVT.

V gene TRBV30 combines with J gene TRBJ1-4, with 11 positions matching TRBD1. V was pared by 3 bases and J by 7 bases, with 1 base of the junction left unmatched. The CDR3 has 13 amino acids. CDR1 and CDR2 (germline): GTSNPN, SVGIG (reference sequence). The CDR3, as DNA: TGTGCCTGGAGGGACAGGGGGCGTGAAAAACTGTTTTTT. Its translation: CAWRDRGREKLFF.

The genes are TRBV4-2 and TRBJ2-2; perhaps TRBD1 as D (5 bases). The CDR3 is 15 amino acids. V was shortened by 3 bases and J by 7 bases, with 15 bases between the two germline ends. The V gene's germline CDR1 is LGHNA and CDR2 YNFKEQ. CDR3 in DNA: TGTGCCAGCAGCCAGGGGCGTAAGGAAAGCGGGGAGCTGTTTTTT. Translation: CASSQGRKESGELFF.

V usage is TRBV6-5 and J usage is TRBJ2-7; 11 bases map to TRBD1. Germline CDR1 reads MNHEY; CDR2 reads SVGAGI. Germline trimming cut 6 bases from V and 4 bases from J; bases unmatched to any gene: 8. The length of the CDR3 is 15 residues. CDR3 loop: CASSLTGTGGYEQYF. The CDR3 coding sequence is TGTGCCAGCAGCCTAACCGGGACAGGGGGATACGAGCAGTACTTC.

The chain uses TRBV4-3 and TRBJ2-5, with D maybe TRBD1 (5 bases). V was cut by 3 bases and J by 5 bases, with 13 bases left in between. Germline CDR1 is LGHNA and CDR2 is YSLEER. This CDR3 region has 14 residues. CDR3 sequence reads: CASSQNRRGETQYF. CDR3 coding DNA: TGCGCCAGCAGCCAGAACAGGCGTGGGGAGACCCAGTACTTC.

The genes are TRBV6-1 and TRBJ2-4; 7 bases are a match to TRBD1. Germline V gene lookup returns CDR1 MNHNS and CDR2 SASEGT. The trim removed 2 bases at V and 8 bases at J, leaving 6 bases unmatched. The length of the CDR3 is 14 residues. CDR3 sequence reads: CASSEPLQGDIQYF. The DNA for the CDR3 is TGTGCCAGCAGTGAACCCCTTCAGGGGGACATTCAGTACTTC.

This chain joins TRBV7-3 and TRBJ2-5; 7 nucleotides agree with TRBD1. V shed 5 bases and J 2 bases; nucleotides not matched to a gene: 5. The CDR3 covers 14 residues. Germline assignment: CDR1 SGHTA and CDR2 FQGTGA. As DNA, the CDR3 is TGTGCCAGCAGCCCGAGGGACAGACAAGAGACCCAGTACTTC. As protein: CASSPRDRQETQYF.

This chain links TRBV7-2 with TRBJ2-5, with TRBD1 matching 7 bases. Trimming cost V 3 bases and J 2 bases; bases outside gene matches: 6. The CDR3 is 15 amino acids. Germline-derived CDR1 and CDR2 are SGHTA and FQGNSA. The CDR3 bases are TGTGCCAGCAGCTTCAGGGGGAACCAACAAGAGACCCAGTACTTC. Its protein is CASSFRGNQQETQYF.

The count of this clone is one. The V and J genes are TRBV28 and TRBJ1-4; D might be TRBD1 (5 bases). Germline CDR1 MDHEN, CDR2 SYDVKM. V was shortened by 3 bases and J by 5 bases, with 13 bases between the two germline ends. This CDR3 has 15 residues. The CDR3 sequence: CASSFGGLSNEKLFF. Written as DNA, the CDR3 is TGTGCCAGCAGTTTCGGGGGACTCTCAAATGAAAAACTGTTTTTT.

J is TRBJ2-1 and V is TRBV2; 8 bases line up with TRBD1. Germline trimming cut 6 bases from V and 3 bases from J; bases unmatched to any gene: 13. The CDR3 has 17 residues. Germline lookup yields CDR1 SNHLY and CDR2 FYNNEI. The CDR3 loop is CASSPFSTGDGYNEQFF. The CDR3, as DNA: TGTGCCAGCAGCCCATTCTCGACAGGGGATGGCTACAATGAGCAGTTCTTC.

This rearrangement joins TRBV28 to TRBJ1-1; 7 bases map to TRBD1. V gave up 6 bases and J gave up 1 base; unmatched junction bases: 5. Germline CDR1 and CDR2: MDHEN and SYDVKM. The CDR3 runs 14 residues. The CDR3 DNA follows: TGTGCCAGCAGCCCCCGGACAGGGAACACTGAAGCTTTCTTT. Its protein is CASSPRTGNTEAFF.

V is TRBV19 and J is TRBJ2-7, with D possibly matching TRBD2 (5 bases). V was cut by 6 bases and J by 2 bases, with 11 bases left in between. Germline-derived CDR1 and CDR2 are LNHDA and SQIVND (reference sequence). CDR3 length: 13 residues. The CDR3 DNA follows: TGTGCCAGTAGCCTAGCCGGCCCCTACGAGCAGTACTTC. This codes for CASSLAGPYEQYF.

This sequence joins TRBV4-1 and TRBJ2-1, with 7 bases aligning to TRBD1. Trimming cost V 4 bases and J 0 bases; bases outside gene matches: 3. The CDR3 has 15 residues. Germline assignment: CDR1 MGHRA and CDR2 YSYEKL. The CDR3 protein is CASSPRQGSYNEQFF. The CDR3 coding sequence is TGCGCCAGCAGCCCCCGACAGGGCTCCTACAATGAGCAGTTCTTC.

The chain has TRBV6-6 and TRBJ2-7; possibly TRBD2 for D (7 bases). This CDR3 is 16 amino acids long. CDR1 and CDR2 from the germline V gene are MNHNY and SVGAGI (reference sequence). Trimming took off 5 bases at V and 2 bases at J, with 19 bases between the two ends. The CDR3 spells CASSALRGGSTYEQYF. The CDR3 DNA is TGTGCCAGCAGTGCCCTAAGGGGGGGGTCTACCTACGAGCAGTACTTC.

J is TRBJ1-3 and V is TRBV7-2; TRBD1 is a possible D gene (6 bases). Germline V lookup: CDR1 SGHTA, CDR2 FQGNSA. This CDR3 spans 16 amino acids. With 5 bases removed from V and 0 bases from J, the gap between germline ends came to 14 bases. Here the CDR3 reads CASSLQSRGSGNTIYF. Here the CDR3 DNA reads TGTGCCAGCAGCCTGCAATCCAGGGGCTCTGGAAACACCATATATTTT.

The rearrangement links TRBV3-1 (or the pseudogene TRBV3-2) to TRBJ1-5, with 7 bases matching TRBD1. Germline V gene data show CDR1 as LGHDT and CDR2 as YNNKEL (reference sequence). Trimming took 2 bases from V and 7 from J; bases not matched to a gene: 2. This CDR3 has 13 residues. The CDR3 DNA sequence: TGTGCCAGCAGCCAACAGGGGGGCCAGCCCCAGCATTTT. This encodes CASSQQGGQPQHF.

The chain joins TRBV15 to TRBJ2-5; perhaps TRBD2 as D (5 bases). V lost 0 bases and J lost 2, with 13 bases in between. This CDR3 has 16 amino acids. The germline CDR1 and CDR2 sequences are LNHNV and YYDKDF (reference sequence). The CDR3 DNA is TGTGCCACCAGCAGAGACGGTGCACGGGGTCAAGAGACCCAGTACTTC. Protein product: CATSRDGARGQETQYF. The whole variable domain, filled in from reference TRBV15 and TRBJ2-5, reads DAMVIQNPRYQVTQFGKPVTLSCSQTLNHNVMYWYQQKSSQAPKLLFHYYDKDFNNEADTPDNFQSRRPNTSFCFLDIRSPGLGDTAMYLCATSRDGARGQETQYFGPGTRLLVL.

This CDR3 is CASRTGVSPGNTIYF. CDR3 DNA: TGTGCCAGTAGAACGGGGGTTAGCCCGGGAAACACCATATATTTT. This chain joins TRBV19 and TRBJ1-3, with D perhaps matching TRBD1 (5 bases). CDR3 length: 15 amino acids. From germline, CDR1 is LNHDA and CDR2 SQIVND (reference sequence). V shed 6 bases and J shed 4 bases, with 16 bases lying between them.

In this sample, this clone turned up once. This chain uses TRBV29-1 with TRBJ2-1; TRBD1 is a possible D gene (6 bases). V gave up 6 bases and J gave up 5 bases, with 14 bases separating them. This CDR3 contains 13 residues. Germline V lookup: CDR1 SQVTM, CDR2 ANQGSEA. Here the CDR3 DNA reads TGCAGCGTCCCCGGGACAAGAAACAATGAGCAGTTCTTC. Translating gives CSVPGTRNNEQFF.

The rearrangement joins TRBV4-3 to TRBJ1-2; 8 nucleotides align to TRBD1. The V gene's germline CDR1 is LGHNA and CDR2 YSLEER. The CDR3 spans 13 residues. The junction had 2 bases not matched to a gene; V was cut back by 0 bases and J by 8 bases. The CDR3 is CASSQDQGAGYTF. The CDR3 DNA follows: TGCGCCAGCAGCCAAGATCAGGGGGCCGGCTACACCTTC.

The genes are TRBV9 and TRBJ1-1; D not certain. Trimming pared 2 bases from V and 4 bases from J, leaving 9 bases between. Germline V lookup: CDR1 SGDLS, CDR2 YYNGEE. The CDR3 is 13 residues long. DNA for the CDR3: TGTGCCAGCAGCGTCTCAACCAGCACTGAAGCTTTCTTT. Translating it yields CASSVSTSTEAFF.